The rows below give T cell receptor beta chains drawn from one sample of a study of T-cell reconstitution after alpha-beta-depleted transplantation in children. TCRdb re-analysed the PCR reads in MiXCR, keeping a single row per CDR3 protein. The sample contains approximately 500,000 distinct CDR3 sequences, 25% to 30% of which appear only once. Source: PBMCs, taken before TCRalphabeta/CD19-depleted stem cell transplant. These receptor sequences come from a boy in the first two years of life with Wiskott-Aldrich syndrome, due to receive a stem cell transplant. Both conserved end residues are part of each CDR3. D genes are given only for firm matches. Clone size is given for some rows only: seen once, a few or many times, or a class if the clone is expanded.

TRBJ2-7	NA	TRBV5-1	few	TGCGCCAGCAGCTCGGGACGGTCGAGCTCCTACGAGCAGTACTTC	CASSSGRSSSYEQYF
TRBJ2-7	TRBD2	TRBV10-3	NA	TGTGCCAGTGCCGGGACTAGCGGGAGGGCATCCTACGAGCAGTACTTC	CASAGTSGRASYEQYF
TRBJ2-1	TRBD2	TRBV5-1	few	TGCGCCAGCAGCTTGCGACTAGCGGGAGTTCAATATGAGCAGTTCTTC	CASSLRLAGVQYEQFF
TRBJ2-1	TRBD2	TRBV20-1	NA	TGCAGTGCTACAATTAGCGGGAGGGTCTCATCTAGGAACAATGAGCAGTTCTTC	CSATISGRVSSRNNEQFF
TRBJ2-3	TRBD2	TRBV20-1	NA	TGCAGTGCTATCGGCATCTTAGCGGGAGGGCCAGATACGCAGTATTTT	CSAIGILAGGPDTQYF
TRBJ2-2	TRBD2	TRBV5-1	NA	TGCGCCAGCAGCTTGTTGCCTAGCGGGAACACCGGGGAGCTGTTTTTT	CASSLLPSGNTGELFF
TRBJ2-3	NA	TRBV7-9	NA	TGTGCCAGCCCGGAGAAAGTGGCGGTCACAGATACGCAGTATTTT	CASPEKVAVTDTQYF
TRBJ1-5	TRBD1	TRBV20-1	few	TGCAGTGCTAGAGACGGGACAGGGGGAAATCAGCCCCAGCATTTT	CSARDGTGGNQPQHF
TRBJ2-5	TRBD2	TRBV7-8	NA	TGTGCCAGCAGCTTAGCCGGGGGGGCGGCCCAGTACTTC	CASSLAGGAAQYF
TRBJ2-2	TRBD2	TRBV11-2	NA	TGTGCCAGCAGCTTAGAGGCCGCGGGAGGGCCCCCAACCGGGGAGCTGTTTTTT	CASSLEAAGGPPTGELFF
TRBJ2-7	TRBD1	TRBV28	NA	TGTGCCAGCGGTGAAAGGACAGGGGCCTACGAGCAGTACTTC	CASGERTGAYEQYF
TRBJ2-1	TRBD2	TRBV20-1	NA	TGCAGTGCCGGGACTAGCCTAACGGGAGGGCAGTTCTTC	CSAGTSLTGGQFF
TRBJ2-1	TRBD2	TRBV2	few	TGTGCCAGCAACTTCGCGGGAGGGCCGAATGAGCAGTTCTTC	CASNFAGGPNEQFF
TRBJ1-4	NA	TRBV28	NA	TGTGCCAGCAGCCGTGCAACTAATGAAAAACTGTTTTTT	CASSRATNEKLFF
TRBJ2-7	NA	TRBV5-1	NA	TGCGCCAGCAGCTTAGGGTTGGGGCAGTCAAGTTTCCAAAACTTC	CASSLGLGQSSFQNF
TRBJ2-5	NA	TRBV28	few	TGTGCCAGCAGTTTAGCAGGGCATGAGACCCAGTACTTC	CASSLAGHETQYF
TRBJ2-7	NA	TRBV7-6	NA	TGTGCCAGCAGCTTAGTCGGGCAGTCGGACGAGCAGTACTTC	CASSLVGQSDEQYF
TRBJ2-1	TRBD2	TRBV4-1	NA	TGCGCCAGCAGCCAAGTCCCCGGACTAGCGGGAGGGTTGGATGAGCAGTTCTTC	CASSQVPGLAGGLDEQFF
TRBJ1-2	TRBD1	TRBV25-1	once	TGTGCCAGCAGTGAACGGTGGGCAGGGGGCGCTTTTAATTTTCCTAACTATGGCTACACCTTC	CASSERWAGGAFNFPNYGYTF
TRBJ1-1	NA	TRBV4-1	few	TGCGCCAGCAGCCAAGACAAGGGAGAAGCTTTCTTT	CASSQDKGEAFF
TRBJ2-7	NA	TRBV27	NA	TGTGCCAGCAGTTTATCGCCCTCTCACGGATACGAGCAGTACTTC	CASSLSPSHGYEQYF
TRBJ2-1	NA	TRBV10-3	NA	TGTGCCATCAGGCGTCTAGACAAGAGCAATGAGCAGTTCTTC	CAIRRLDKSNEQFF
TRBJ1-2	NA	TRBV20-1	few	TGCAGTGCTAGACTGGAGAATAACTATGGCTACACCTTC	CSARLENNYGYTF
TRBJ1-4	NA	TRBV5-1	few	TGCGCCAGCAGCTTTGATCCGTCTAGTGAAAAACTGTTTTTT	CASSFDPSSEKLFF
TRBJ2-1	NA	TRBV7-9	NA	TGTGCCAGCAGCTTAGGTCAAAATGAGCAGTTCTTC	CASSLGQNEQFF
TRBJ2-5	TRBD2	TRBV29-1	NA	TGCAGCGGTGGACTAGCGGGGAAGACCCAGTACTTC	CSGGLAGKTQYF
TRBJ2-7	TRBD1	TRBV5-1	NA	TGCGCCAGCAGCTTGGCAGACAGGGTCACAAGCGAGCAGTACTTC	CASSLADRVTSEQYF
TRBJ1-3	TRBD1	TRBV20-1	few	TGCAGTGCTAGAGACCTGACCGGGACAGGGAGAAACACCATATATTTT	CSARDLTGTGRNTIYF
TRBJ2-2	TRBD2	TRBV5-1	NA	TGCGCCAGCAGCTTCCAAACTAGCGGGGCGAACACCGGGGAGCTGTTTTTT	CASSFQTSGANTGELFF
TRBJ2-1	NA	TRBV12-3/TRBV12-4	few	TGTGCCAGCAGTTTAAAGGAGGGGGGGCTGTATGAGCAGTTCTTC	CASSLKEGGLYEQFF
TRBJ2-1	NA	TRBV18	few	TGTGCCAGCTCACCATCGAGACAGGACAATGAGCAGTTCTTC	CASSPSRQDNEQFF
TRBJ2-5	TRBD2	TRBV19	NA	TGTGCCAGTAGTGGACTAGTGAGCCAAGAGACCCAGTACTTC	CASSGLVSQETQYF
TRBJ2-5	TRBD2	TRBV5-1	NA	TGCGCCAGCAGCTTGGTAGTTCGGACTAGCGGCCCTGAGACCCAGTACTTC	CASSLVVRTSGPETQYF
TRBJ2-7	NA	TRBV5-1	few	TGCGCCAGCAGCTTCCAGGGGCACTCCTACGAGCAGTACTTC	CASSFQGHSYEQYF
TRBJ2-2	NA	TRBV10-3	few	TGTGCCATCAGTGAGTCGGGCTCCGGGGAGCTGTTTTTT	CAISESGSGELFF
TRBJ2-5	NA	TRBV3-1	few	TGTGCCAGCAGCCAATTAGGGGCGGCCCAGTACTTC	CASSQLGAAQYF
TRBJ2-7	TRBD2	TRBV5-1	NA	TGCGCCAGCAGCCCGGGACTAGCGGGTTTCTACGAGCAGTACTTC	CASSPGLAGFYEQYF
TRBJ2-4	NA	TRBV7-2	few	TGTGCCAGCAGCGGAGGGCAGGGAATGGACATTCAGTACTTC	CASSGGQGMDIQYF
TRBJ2-5	NA	TRBV9	NA	TGTGCCAGCAGCCTTCAATGGGGTAGTCAAGAGACCCAGTACTTC	CASSLQWGSQETQYF
TRBJ2-2	NA	TRBV25-1	NA	TGTGCCAGCAGGAAAACAGGAGCTGCGAACACCGGGGAGCTGTTTTTT	CASRKTGAANTGELFF
TRBJ2-1	TRBD2	TRBV4-1	few	TGCGCCAGCAGCCAAGGGAGACTAGCGGCAAATTGGAATGAGCAGTTCTTC	CASSQGRLAANWNEQFF
TRBJ2-1	NA	TRBV5-1	NA	TGCGCCAGCAGCTTGGGGACAGATAGGTACAATAAGCAGTTCTTC	CASSLGTDRYNKQFF
TRBJ1-5	TRBD1	TRBV12-3/TRBV12-4	NA	TGTGCCAGCAGCCCAAGACGCCACAGGGGCACTGAGCCCCAGCATTTT	CASSPRRHRGTEPQHF
TRBJ2-7	TRBD1	TRBV7-2	NA	TGTGCCAGCAGCTTCCAACCGGGACAGTCTTGGGAGCAGTACTTC	CASSFQPGQSWEQYF
TRBJ2-5	TRBD2	TRBV11-2	few	TGTGCCAGCAGTCGTCTATTGGGGGGAGGGCCGAGCGAGACCCAGTACTTC	CASSRLLGGGPSETQYF
TRBJ1-1	NA	TRBV20-1	few	TGCAGTGCCACCCCGACAGCAAAGAACACTGAAGCTTTCTTT	CSATPTAKNTEAFF
TRBJ2-3	NA	TRBV29-1	few	TGCAGCGTGCCGGGACCAAACACAGATACGCAGTATTTT	CSVPGPNTDTQYF
TRBJ2-3	NA	TRBV7-2	NA	TGTGCCAGCAGCTTACGGGGGACCACAGATACGCAGTATTTT	CASSLRGTTDTQYF
TRBJ2-1	TRBD2	TRBV10-3	NA	TGTGCCATCAGTACCGCGGGGACTAGCTACAATGAGCAGTTCTTC	CAISTAGTSYNEQFF
TRBJ2-4	NA	TRBV12-3/TRBV12-4	few	TGTGCCAGCAGGAGGGATTACGGCAAAAACATTCAGTACTTC	CASRRDYGKNIQYF
TRBJ2-1	TRBD2	TRBV7-2	NA	TGTGCCAGCAGCTTAGCGCTTGTTAGCGGGATCGAGCAGTTCTTC	CASSLALVSGIEQFF
TRBJ2-2	NA	TRBV6-5	few	TGTGCCAGCAGTTACTCGAACACCGGGGAGCTGTTTTTT	CASSYSNTGELFF
TRBJ2-7	TRBD2	TRBV28	few	TGTGCCAGCAATATGGTAGCGGGAGGGCCGGCCGAGCAGTACTTC	CASNMVAGGPAEQYF
TRBJ2-1	NA	TRBV28	few	TGTGCCAGCAGTTCGTCCAGGAATGAGCAGTTCTTC	CASSSSRNEQFF
TRBJ1-3	NA	TRBV20-1	few	TGCAGTGCTAGGGAGGGCGGTCAAGGAAACACCATATATTTT	CSAREGGQGNTIYF
TRBJ1-1	TRBD1	TRBV29-1	NA	TGCAGCGGAGACAGGGGAACTGAAGCTTTCTTT	CSGDRGTEAFF
TRBJ1-1	NA	TRBV15	NA	TGTGCCACCACCGAGCGACGGGCCACTGAAGCTTTCTTT	CATTERRATEAFF
TRBJ2-1	NA	TRBV25-1	few	TGTGCGAAGGGGGGGCCAGCGGGGACCTACAATGAGCAGTTCTTC	CAKGGPAGTYNEQFF
TRBJ2-2	NA	TRBV20-1	few	TGCAGTGCCTACCCCACAGCTAGAACCGGGGAGCTGTTTTTT	CSAYPTARTGELFF
TRBJ1-5	NA	TRBV3-1	NA	TGTGCCAGCAGCCAAGTGGTACAGGGACGACAGCATTTT	CASSQVVQGRQHF